This paragraph reports one TCR beta chain. The antigen is undetermined. This sample was included in a study of T cell responses to AZD1222 COVID-19 vaccine. About the research overall: Analysis merged second doses at about 4 or about 12 weeks.

The data were produced by immunoSEQ multiplex PCR, yet TCRdb's version contains in-frame clones alone and is incomplete. The sample consists of more than 120,000 clones, under 95% of them appearing once. Study-level points and caveats: Repertoires in all cases were sampled only once the peak T cell response had passed. Mostly white British, mostly female donors; authors suggested clonal diversity may be underestimated. Regions 160-218 and 743-854 dominated among vaccine-associated CD4 TCRs spanning spike.

Germline V gene sequence: CDR1 SGHRS, CDR2 YFSETQ. V was pared by 0 bases and J by 6 bases, with 5 bases of the junction left unmatched. This CDR3 is built from 14 residues. The source of this sequence is an adult in good health. The starting material was peripheral blood, obtained on day 0 of AZD1222 vaccination. The genes are TRBV5-1 and TRBJ1-1; 7 bases match TRBD1. CDR3 sequence (DNA): TGCGCCAGCAGCTTGGAGGGGGCTAGACCTGAAGCTTTCTTT. Its translation is CASSLEGARPEAFF.